A selection of T cell receptor beta chains follows, all from one sample in a study of identical twins. TCRdb redid the calling of the 5' RACE reads with MiXCR, one entry per CDR3 protein. The sample has 1.5 million or so distinct CDR3 sequences; less than 35% are singletons. Specimen: cord blood. The receptors were sampled from a newborn girl in good health. CDR3s include the opening cysteine and the closing phenylalanine or tryptophan. The D gene is left open where the match is weak. Part of the rows lack a size; the others show once, few, many or a class for expanded clones.

clone size	D gene	V gene	CDR3 protein
-	-	TRBV20-1	CSARGRVDGYTF
-	-	TRBV20-1	CSAPTGLAQYF
few	-	TRBV29-1	CSVEARRERETQYF
few	TRBD1	TRBV27	CASSLKDRGRETQYF
-	-	TRBV6-6	CASRNDRLNYEQYF
-	-	TRBV11-2	CASSLVYRTKNIQYF
-	TRBD1	TRBV20-1	CSARRDRGFDQPQHF
-	TRBD2	TRBV4-2	CASSQDGPSGGNGELFF
-	-	TRBV28	CASSLGRGKDTGELFF
-	-	TRBV20-1	CSARERGGINQPQHF
few	TRBD2	TRBV28	CASSPLAGRLDTQYF
once	-	TRBV2	CASSETRSPAEQYF
-	-	TRBV28	CASSTQGTGANVLTF
many	-	TRBV12-3/TRBV12-4	CASSPTSDNEQFF
-	TRBD1	TRBV12-5	CASGLGTGTVDGDTQYF
-	TRBD1	TRBV20-1	CRGRTGGRWNTEAFF
-	-	TRBV6-2/TRBV6-3	CASSRYRASNYGYTF
many	-	TRBV29-1	CSVPTRQGNQETQYF
once	TRBD2	TRBV27	CASSQRSLAGAPDTQYF
few	TRBD2	TRBV28	CASRPWSPSGASYEQYF
-	TRBD2	TRBV7-8	CASSSFRLAGGPGHEQFF
-	-	TRBV14	CASSQVWASPYNEQYF
few	TRBD1	TRBV13	CASSFETGKLFF
-	-	TRBV7-2	CASSLRLDNEQFF
few	-	TRBV29-1	CSVWLPGNTIYF
-	-	TRBV20-1	CSAYGTSGNEQYF
-	-	TRBV20-1	CSAPGIGYEQYFCASTYNRGKLFF
many	-	TRBV29-1	CSVAKSGAYNEQFF
-	-	TRBV6-5	CASSYSSPWMNTGELFF
-	TRBD2	TRBV5-4	CASSPRTSGGAEEQFF
few	-	TRBV20-1	CSARIPRAPSDTQYF